The entry that follows covers one T cell receptor (beta chain) sequence. Blood sampling was done at baseline, cycle 4 day 1, and cycle 7 day 1. The data stem from a study of OX40 agonist ivuxolimab in advanced cancers. The wider study: From 23 to 79 years was the age range, with a mean of around 57 years, and 65% to 90% were male.

Using immunoSEQ multiplex PCR, the repertoire was profiled, and TCRdb retains in-frame clones only, with some absent. The table includes over 55,000 clones, roughly 80% detected once. V lost 5 bases, J lost 5 bases, and 7 bases stayed unmatched. Germline V gene lookup returns CDR1 SEHNR and CDR2 FQNEAQ (reference sequence). CDR3 length equals 14 residues. The rearrangement joins TRBV7-9 to TRBJ2-3, with 7 nucleotides matching TRBD2. The clonotype comes from an adult with an advanced solid tumor such as melanoma, head and neck, liver or kidney cancer. This specimen consisted of CD4+ or CD8+ T cells sorted from blood, obtained in a trial of the OX40 agonist ivuxolimab. The CDR3 nucleotides read TGTGCCAGCAGCGCCCGGACTAGGGGAGATACGCAGTATTTT. Amino acids: CASSARTRGDTQYF.